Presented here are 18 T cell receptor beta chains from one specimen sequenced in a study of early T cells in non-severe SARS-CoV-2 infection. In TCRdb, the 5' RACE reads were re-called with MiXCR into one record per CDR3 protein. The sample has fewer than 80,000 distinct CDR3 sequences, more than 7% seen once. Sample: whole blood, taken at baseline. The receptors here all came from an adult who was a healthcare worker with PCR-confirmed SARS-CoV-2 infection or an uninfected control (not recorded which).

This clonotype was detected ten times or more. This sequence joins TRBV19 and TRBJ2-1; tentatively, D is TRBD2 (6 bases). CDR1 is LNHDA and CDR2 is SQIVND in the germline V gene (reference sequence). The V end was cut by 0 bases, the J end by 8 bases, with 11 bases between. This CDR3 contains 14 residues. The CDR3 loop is CASSIDGTGDEQFF. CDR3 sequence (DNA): TGTGCCAGTAGTATAGATGGGACTGGCGATGAGCAGTTCTTC.

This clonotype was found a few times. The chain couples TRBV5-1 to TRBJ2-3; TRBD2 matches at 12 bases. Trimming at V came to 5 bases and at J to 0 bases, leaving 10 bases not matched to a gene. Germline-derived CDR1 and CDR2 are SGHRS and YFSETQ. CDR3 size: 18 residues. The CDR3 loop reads CASRRGLAGTPSTDTQYF. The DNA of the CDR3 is TGCGCCAGCAGGAGAGGACTAGCGGGAACCCCTAGCACAGATACGCAGTATTTT.

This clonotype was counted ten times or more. The DNA for the CDR3 is TGTGCCAGCAGCTCTCAGGGCTACGAGCAGTACTTC. It translates to CASSSQGYEQYF. The V and J genes are TRBV7-9 and TRBJ2-7; a possible D gene is TRBD1 (5 bases). Per the germline V gene, CDR1 is SEHNR and CDR2 is FQNEAQ (reference sequence). V was pared by 4 bases and J by 3 bases, with 7 bases between. This CDR3 region has 12 residues.

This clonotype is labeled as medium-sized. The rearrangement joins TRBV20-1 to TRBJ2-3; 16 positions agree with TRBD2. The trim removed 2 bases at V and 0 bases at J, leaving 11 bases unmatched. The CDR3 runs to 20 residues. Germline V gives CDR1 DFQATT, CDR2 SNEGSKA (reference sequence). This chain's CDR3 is CSARPPGLAGGTVSTDTQYF. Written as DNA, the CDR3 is TGCAGTGCTAGACCTCCGGGACTAGCGGGAGGGACTGTCAGCACAGATACGCAGTATTTT.

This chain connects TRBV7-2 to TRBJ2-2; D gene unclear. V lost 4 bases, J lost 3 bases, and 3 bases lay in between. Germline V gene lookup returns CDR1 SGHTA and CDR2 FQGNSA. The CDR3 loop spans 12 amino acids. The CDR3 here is CASSSDTGELFF. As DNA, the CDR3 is TGTGCCAGCAGCTCAGACACCGGGGAGCTGTTTTTT.

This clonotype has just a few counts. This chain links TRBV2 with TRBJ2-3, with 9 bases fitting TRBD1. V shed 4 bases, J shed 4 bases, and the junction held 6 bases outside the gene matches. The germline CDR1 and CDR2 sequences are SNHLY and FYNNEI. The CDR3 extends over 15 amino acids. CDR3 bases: TGTGCCAGCAGTGTAGCCAGGACAGGGGCAGATACGCAGTATTTT. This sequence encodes CASSVARTGADTQYF.

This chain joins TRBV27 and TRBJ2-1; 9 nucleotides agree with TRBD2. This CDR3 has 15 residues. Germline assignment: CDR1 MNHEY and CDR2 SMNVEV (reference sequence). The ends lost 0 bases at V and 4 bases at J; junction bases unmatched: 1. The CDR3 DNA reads TGTGCCAGCAGTTTATCGCTAGCGGGGTACAATGAGCAGTTCTTC. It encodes CASSLSLAGYNEQFF.

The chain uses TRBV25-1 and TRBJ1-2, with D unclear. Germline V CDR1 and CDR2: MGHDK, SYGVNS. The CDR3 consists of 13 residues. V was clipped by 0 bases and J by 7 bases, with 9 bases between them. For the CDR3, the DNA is TGTGCCAGCAGTGAATATGAGTTGAGTGGCTACACCTTC. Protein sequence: CASSEYELSGYTF.

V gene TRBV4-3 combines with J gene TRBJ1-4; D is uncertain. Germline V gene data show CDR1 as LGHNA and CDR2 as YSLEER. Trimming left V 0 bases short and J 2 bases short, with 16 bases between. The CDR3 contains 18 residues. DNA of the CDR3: TGCGCCAGCAGCCAAGATCAAGTTTGGAGGCATACTAATGAAAAACTGTTTTTT. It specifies CASSQDQVWRHTNEKLFF.

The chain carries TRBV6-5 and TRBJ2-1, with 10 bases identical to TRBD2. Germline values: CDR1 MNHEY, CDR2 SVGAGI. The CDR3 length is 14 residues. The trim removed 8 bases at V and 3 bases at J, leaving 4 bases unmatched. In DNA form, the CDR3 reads TGTGCCAGCGGGGGACTAGCGCGCTACAATGAGCAGTTCTTC. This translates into CASGGLARYNEQFF.

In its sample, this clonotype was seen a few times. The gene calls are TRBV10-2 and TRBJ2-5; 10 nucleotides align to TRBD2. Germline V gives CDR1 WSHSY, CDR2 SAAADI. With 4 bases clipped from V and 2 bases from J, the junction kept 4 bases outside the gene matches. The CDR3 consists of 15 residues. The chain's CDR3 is CASSGLTSGQETQYF. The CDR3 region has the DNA TGCGCCAGCAGTGGACTGACTAGCGGGCAAGAGACCCAGTACTTC.

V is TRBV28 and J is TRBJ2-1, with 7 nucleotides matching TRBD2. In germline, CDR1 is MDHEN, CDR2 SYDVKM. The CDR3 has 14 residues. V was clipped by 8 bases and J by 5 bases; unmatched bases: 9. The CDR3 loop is CASGGTNPNNEQFF. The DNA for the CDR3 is TGTGCCAGCGGTGGGACTAACCCCAACAATGAGCAGTTCTTC. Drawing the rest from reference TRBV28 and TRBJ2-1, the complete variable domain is DVKVTQSSRYLVKRTGEKVFLECVQDMDHENMFWYRQDPGLGLRLIYFSYDVKMKEKGDIPEGYSVSREKKERFSLILESASTNQTSMYLCASGGTNPNNEQFFGPGTRLTVL.

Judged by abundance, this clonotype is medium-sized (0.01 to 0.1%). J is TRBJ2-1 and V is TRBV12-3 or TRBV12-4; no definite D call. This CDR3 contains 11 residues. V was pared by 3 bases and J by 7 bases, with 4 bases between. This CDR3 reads CASSLGNEQFF. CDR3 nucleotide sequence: TGTGCCAGCAGTTTGGGGAATGAGCAGTTCTTC.

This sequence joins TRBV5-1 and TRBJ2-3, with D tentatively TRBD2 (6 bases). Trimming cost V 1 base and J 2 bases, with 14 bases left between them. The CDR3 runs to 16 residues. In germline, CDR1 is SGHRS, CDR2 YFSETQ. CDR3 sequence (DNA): TGCGCCAGCAGCTTGAACGAGGGAGGACCCACAGATACGCAGTATTTT. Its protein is CASSLNEGGPTDTQYF.

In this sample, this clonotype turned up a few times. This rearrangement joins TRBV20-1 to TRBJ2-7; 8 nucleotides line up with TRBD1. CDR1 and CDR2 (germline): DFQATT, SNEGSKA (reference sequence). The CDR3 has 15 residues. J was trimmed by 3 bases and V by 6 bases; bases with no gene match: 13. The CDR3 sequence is CSAGFRGRPDYEQYF. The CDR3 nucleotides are TGCAGTGCCGGATTCAGGGGGCGCCCAGACTACGAGCAGTACTTC.

CDR3 loop: CASSLDRSSYNSPLHF. CDR3 coding DNA: TGTGCCAGCAGTCTCGACAGGAGCTCCTATAATTCACCCCTCCACTTT. The V and J genes are TRBV2 and TRBJ1-6, with a weak D call TRBD1 (6 bases). This CDR3 has 16 amino acids. The germline gives CDR1 SNHLY, CDR2 FYNNEI. V was clipped by 5 bases and J by 0 bases, with 11 bases between them.

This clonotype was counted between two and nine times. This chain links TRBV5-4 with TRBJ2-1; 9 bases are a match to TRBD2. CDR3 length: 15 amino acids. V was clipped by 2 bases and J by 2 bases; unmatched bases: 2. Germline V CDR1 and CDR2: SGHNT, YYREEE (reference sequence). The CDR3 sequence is CASSFASGTYNEQFF. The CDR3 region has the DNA TGTGCCAGCAGCTTTGCTAGCGGGACCTACAATGAGCAGTTCTTC.

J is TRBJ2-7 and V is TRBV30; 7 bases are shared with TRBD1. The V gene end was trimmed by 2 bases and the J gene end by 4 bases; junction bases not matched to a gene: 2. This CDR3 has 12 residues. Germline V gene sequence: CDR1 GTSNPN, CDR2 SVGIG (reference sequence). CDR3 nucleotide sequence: TGTGCCTGGAGTCCGGGACAGTACGAGCAGTACTTC. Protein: CAWSPGQYEQYF.